What follows are 9 T cell receptor beta chains derived from one specimen sequenced in a study of early T cells in non-severe SARS-CoV-2 infection. One entry per CDR3 protein results from TCRdb running MiXCR on the 5' RACE reads. Of roughly 43,000 distinct CDR3 sequences in the sample, about 25% were seen once. This specimen was whole blood, taken at baseline. Receptors originate from an adult who was a healthcare worker with PCR-confirmed SARS-CoV-2 infection or an uninfected control (not recorded which).

V gene TRBV3-1 combines with J gene TRBJ2-2; D call uncertain. Germline V gives CDR1 LGHDT, CDR2 YNNKEL (reference sequence). V lost 4 bases and J 1 base, leaving 7 bases between the germline ends. The CDR3 runs to 14 residues. CDR3 protein: CASSPLRNTGELFF. The DNA for the CDR3 is TGTGCCAGCAGCCCCCTGAGGAACACCGGGGAGCTGTTTTTT.

Only one count was recorded for this clonotype. The gene calls are TRBV20-1 and TRBJ2-7; TRBD1 matches 10 bases. V lost 3 bases, J lost 4 bases, and 6 bases stayed unmatched. In germline, CDR1 is DFQATT, CDR2 SNEGSKA (reference sequence). This CDR3 has 14 residues. The CDR3 coding sequence is TGCAGTGCTAGTAAGAGGACAGGGGGGTACGAGCAGTACTTC. This gives the protein CSASKRTGGYEQYF.

J is TRBJ2-3 and V is TRBV27; 9 nucleotides align to TRBD2. V shed 2 bases, J shed 5 bases, and the junction held 5 bases outside the gene matches. Germline V gene lookup returns CDR1 MNHEY and CDR2 SMNVEV (reference sequence). This CDR3 spans 15 amino acids. DNA for the CDR3: TGTGCCAGCAGTTTAGCGGGGGGGCCAGAAGATACGCAGTATTTT. The encoded protein is CASSLAGGPEDTQYF.

This clonotype has a handful of counts. The genes are TRBV7-9 and TRBJ1-1; D remains unclear. Germline lookup yields CDR1 SEHNR and CDR2 FQNEAQ (reference sequence). The CDR3 spans 13 residues. V was trimmed by 1 base and J by 0 bases, leaving 3 bases between them. The CDR3 spells CASSLEMNTEAFF. The CDR3 coding sequence is TGTGCCAGCAGCTTAGAGATGAACACTGAAGCTTTCTTT.

In this sample, this clonotype turned up a few times. The V gene is TRBV5-1, the J gene TRBJ2-5; possible D gene TRBD2, 6 bases. Per germline, CDR1 SGHRS and CDR2 YFSETQ. The length of the CDR3 is 12 residues. V was shortened by 5 bases and J by 3 bases, with 8 bases between the two germline ends. As DNA, the CDR3 is TGCGCCAGCAGTCCGGGGGAAGAGACCCAGTACTTC. It is translated as CASSPGEETQYF.

The J gene is TRBJ2-3, the V gene TRBV5-4; 11 nucleotides agree with TRBD2. The CDR3 has 17 amino acids. V lost 7 bases, J lost 8 bases, and 18 bases stayed unmatched. CDR1 is SGHNT and CDR2 is YYREEE in the germline V gene (reference sequence). The CDR3 is CASDPRLLAGGSGTQYF. The DNA of the CDR3 is TGTGCCAGCGACCCCCGCTTATTAGCGGGAGGGTCGGGTACGCAGTATTTT.

This clonotype turned up a few times. The CDR3 nucleotides are TGTGCCAGCAGCCTCTCCGCAGGGAACTATGGCTACACCTTC. Residues: CASSLSAGNYGYTF. The chain carries TRBV12-3 or TRBV12-4 and TRBJ1-2; a weak D match, TRBD1 (5 bases). The germline V and J ends were trimmed by 6 bases and 2 bases, with 13 bases remaining between them. The CDR3 totals 14 residues.

This chain links TRBV5-4 with TRBJ1-3; 7 bases fit TRBD1. V dropped 4 bases and J dropped 6; count of bases not matched to a gene: 10. Germline V gene sequence: CDR1 SGHNT, CDR2 YYREEE (reference sequence). The CDR3 runs 15 residues. CDR3 in amino acids: CASSRYTGAENTIYF. CDR3 nucleotide sequence: TGTGCCAGCAGCCGTTACACAGGGGCTGAAAACACCATATATTTT. Combining the CDR3 with reference TRBV5-4 and TRBJ1-3 gives the whole variable domain ETGVTQSPTHLIKTRGQQVTLRCSSQSGHNTVSWYQQALGQGPQFIFQYYREEENGRGNFPPRFSGLQFPNYSSELNVNALELDDSALYLCASSRYTGAENTIYFGEGSWLTVV.

This clonotype was found many times. The genes are TRBV6-2 or TRBV6-3 and TRBJ1-6, with D perhaps TRBD1 (6 bases). In germline, CDR1 is MNHEY, CDR2 SVGEGT. V was trimmed by 2 bases and J by 8 bases, leaving 10 bases between them. CDR3 length: 14 amino acids. The CDR3 loop is CASSYGQGYSPLHF. For the CDR3, the DNA is TGTGCCAGCAGTTACGGGCAGGGGTATTCACCCCTCCACTTT.